What follows are 9 T cell receptor beta chains derived from one specimen sequenced in a study of identical twins (dated by TCRdb to the mid-2010s). Receptor amplification or capture employed 5' RACE. The sequencer was an Illumina HiSeq 2000. TCRdb applied fastp at Q25 and MiXCR to the public reads, then kept only in-frame beta chains. Rows with a matching CDR3 protein are joined into one entry that keeps the most common DNA and genes. For this sample the table gives some 660,000 distinct CDR3 sequences, of which roughly 8% were detected only once. The top ten clonotypes cover 0.98% of the sample. These data also featured in a second study, about yellow fever vaccine responses in identical twins.

Sequencing used PBMCs. These receptors were taken from a woman between 18 and 30 years old in good health.

The genes are TRBV18 and TRBJ1-1; perhaps TRBD1 as D (5 bases). V was pared by 3 bases and J by 4 bases, with 15 bases between. This CDR3 is 15 amino acids long. The germline V gene encodes CDR1 KGHSH and CDR2 LQKENI. DNA of the CDR3: TGTGCCAGCTCACCTTCGGACACTCGACTCACTGAAGCTTTCTTT. It codes for CASSPSDTRLTEAFF.

At least ten counts were recorded for this clonotype. This chain connects TRBV10-3 to TRBJ2-7, with 8 bases fitting TRBD1. The CDR3 has 13 residues. V lost 3 bases to trimming and J lost 4 bases; unmatched junction nucleotides: 2. CDR1 and CDR2 from the germline V gene are ENHRY and SYGVKD. The CDR3: CAISERDRYEQYF. The DNA for the CDR3 is TGTGCCATCAGTGAAAGGGACAGGTACGAGCAGTACTTC.

This clonotype was counted ten times or more. This rearrangement joins TRBV11-2 to TRBJ2-3; D remains unclear. The V end was cut by 1 base, the J end by 2 bases, with 7 bases between. CDR1 and CDR2 (germline): SGHAT, FQNNGV. The CDR3 is 14 residues long. In DNA, the CDR3 is TGTGCCAGCAGCTTAGTGGTAGACACAGATACGCAGTATTTT. It encodes CASSLVVDTDTQYF.

Only a few counts were recorded for this clonotype. The V and J genes are TRBV11-3 and TRBJ2-1; 14 bases align to TRBD2. This CDR3 contains 16 residues. Trimming cost V 5 bases and J 2 bases; bases outside gene matches: 2. Germline CDR1 and CDR2: SGHNT and YENEEA. The CDR3 loop is CASSAGLAGAYNEQFF. In DNA, the CDR3 is TGTGCCAGCAGCGCGGGACTAGCGGGGGCCTACAATGAGCAGTTCTTC. Drawing the rest from reference TRBV11-3 and TRBJ2-1, the complete variable domain is EAGVVQSPRYKIIEKKQPVAFWCNPISGHNTLYWYLQNLGQGPELLIRYENEEAVDDSQLPKDRFSAERLKGVDSTLKIQPAELGDSAVYLCASSAGLAGAYNEQFFGPGTRLTVL.

This clonotype has just a few counts. CDR3 protein: CASSARTGGWETQYF. Here the CDR3 DNA reads TGCGCCAGCAGCGCCCGAACAGGGGGCTGGGAGACCCAGTACTTC. V and J are TRBV5-1 and TRBJ2-5, with TRBD1 matching 9 bases. V dropped 4 bases and J dropped 5; count of bases not matched to a gene: 9. There are 15 residues in the CDR3. Germline values: CDR1 SGHRS, CDR2 YFSETQ.

This clonotype has a handful of counts. The chain combines TRBV4-2 with TRBJ2-5; D possibly corresponds to TRBD1 (5 bases). The CDR3 is 14 residues long. Trimming took 4 bases from V and 2 from J, leaving 11 bases between them. CDR1 is LGHNA, CDR2 YNFKEQ, per germline. CDR3 nucleotide sequence: TGTGCCAGCAGCCCCCAACAGGTTCAAGAGACCCAGTACTTC. Protein: CASSPQQVQETQYF.

This clonotype was counted a few times. The rearrangement links TRBV28 to TRBJ2-7; 7 bases match TRBD1. With V trimmed by 3 bases and J by 6 bases, 11 bases remained unmatched. Germline values: CDR1 MDHEN, CDR2 SYDVKM. The CDR3 totals 15 residues. The CDR3 spells CASSLRSRGGGEQYF. The CDR3 DNA reads as TGTGCCAGCAGTTTGAGGTCTCGAGGGGGCGGCGAGCAGTACTTC.

A word on this clonotype: A junction boundary mismatches the germline segment, possibly from a read error. This chain connects TRBV7-7 to TRBJ2-2; D uncertain. The V gene's germline CDR1 is SSHAT and CDR2 FNYEAQ (reference sequence). CDR3 length: 18 residues. The CDR3 coding sequence is TGTGCTAGCAGCTTAGTACTACATGACGGTCAATACACCGGGGAGCTGTTTTTT. The encoded protein is CASSLVLHDGQYTGELFF.

This clonotype was observed a few times. This chain uses TRBV28 with TRBJ2-1; TRBD2 matches at 10 bases. CDR1 and CDR2 from the germline V gene are MDHEN and SYDVKM. The CDR3 has 15 amino acids. J lost 5 bases, V lost 5 bases, and 6 bases had no gene match. CDR3 nucleotide sequence: TGTGCCAGCAGTCGTTGGACTAGCGGAAACAATGAGCAGTTCTTC. Its translation is CASSRWTSGNNEQFF. Complete variable domain (other parts from reference TRBV28 and TRBJ2-1): DVKVTQSSRYLVKRTGEKVFLECVQDMDHENMFWYRQDPGLGLRLIYFSYDVKMKEKGDIPEGYSVSREKKERFSLILESASTNQTSMYLCASSRWTSGNNEQFFGPGTRLTVL.